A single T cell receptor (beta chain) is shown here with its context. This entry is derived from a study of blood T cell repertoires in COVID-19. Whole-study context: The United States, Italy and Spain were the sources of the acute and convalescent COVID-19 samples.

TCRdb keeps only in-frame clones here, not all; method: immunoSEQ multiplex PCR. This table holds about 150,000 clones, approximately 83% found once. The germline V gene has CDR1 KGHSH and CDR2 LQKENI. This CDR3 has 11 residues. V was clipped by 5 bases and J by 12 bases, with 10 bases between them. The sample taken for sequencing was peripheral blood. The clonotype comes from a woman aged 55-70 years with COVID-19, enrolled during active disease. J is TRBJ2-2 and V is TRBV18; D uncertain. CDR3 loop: CASSKTDQLFF. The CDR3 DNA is TGTGCCAGCTCAAAGACTGATCAGCTGTTTTTT.